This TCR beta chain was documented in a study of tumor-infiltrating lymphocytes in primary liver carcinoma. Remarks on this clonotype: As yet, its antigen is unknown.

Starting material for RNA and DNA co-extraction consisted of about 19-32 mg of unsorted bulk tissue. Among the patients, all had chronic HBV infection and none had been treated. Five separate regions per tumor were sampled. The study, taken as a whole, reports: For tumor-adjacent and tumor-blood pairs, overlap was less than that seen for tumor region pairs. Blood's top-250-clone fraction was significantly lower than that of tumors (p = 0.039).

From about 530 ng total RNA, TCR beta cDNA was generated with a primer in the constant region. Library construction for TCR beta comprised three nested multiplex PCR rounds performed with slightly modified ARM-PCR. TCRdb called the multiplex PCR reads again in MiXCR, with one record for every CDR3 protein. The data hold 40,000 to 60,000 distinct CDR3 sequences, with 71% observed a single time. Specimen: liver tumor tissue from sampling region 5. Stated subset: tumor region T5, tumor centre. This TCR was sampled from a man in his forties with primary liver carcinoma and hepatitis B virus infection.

CDR3 in DNA: TGTGCCAGCAGTTCCAGAATAGCAGGAGGGAACGAGCAGTACTTC. It encodes CASSSRIAGGNEQYF. V gene TRBV28 combines with J gene TRBJ2-7; tentative D call: TRBD2 (6 bases). Trimming pared 4 bases from V and 5 bases from J, leaving 18 bases between. Germline V lookup: CDR1 MDHEN, CDR2 SYDVKM. The CDR3 has 15 residues.